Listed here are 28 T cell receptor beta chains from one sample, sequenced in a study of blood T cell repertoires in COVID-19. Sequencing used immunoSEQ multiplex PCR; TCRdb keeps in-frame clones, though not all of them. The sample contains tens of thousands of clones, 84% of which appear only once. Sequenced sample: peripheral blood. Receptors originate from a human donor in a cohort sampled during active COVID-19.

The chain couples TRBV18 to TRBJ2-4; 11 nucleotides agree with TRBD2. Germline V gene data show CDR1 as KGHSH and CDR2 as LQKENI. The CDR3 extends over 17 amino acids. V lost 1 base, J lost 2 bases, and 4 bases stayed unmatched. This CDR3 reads CASSPRASGGPKNIQYF. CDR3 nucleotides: TGTGCCAGCTCACCACGAGCTAGCGGGGGGCCCAAAAACATTCAGTACTTC.

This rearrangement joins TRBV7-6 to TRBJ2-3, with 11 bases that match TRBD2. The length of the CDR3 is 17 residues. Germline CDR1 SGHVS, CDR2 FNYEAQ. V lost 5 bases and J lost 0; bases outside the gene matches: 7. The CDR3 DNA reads TGTGCCAGCAGCCGCCCGCTAGCGGGGGGTAGCACAGATACGCAGTATTTT. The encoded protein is CASSRPLAGGSTDTQYF.

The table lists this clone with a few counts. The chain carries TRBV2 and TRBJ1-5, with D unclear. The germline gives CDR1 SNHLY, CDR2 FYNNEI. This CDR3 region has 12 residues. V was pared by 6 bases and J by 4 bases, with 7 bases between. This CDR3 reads CASSGNNQPQHF. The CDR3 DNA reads TGTGCCAGCAGCGGTAATAATCAGCCCCAGCATTTT.

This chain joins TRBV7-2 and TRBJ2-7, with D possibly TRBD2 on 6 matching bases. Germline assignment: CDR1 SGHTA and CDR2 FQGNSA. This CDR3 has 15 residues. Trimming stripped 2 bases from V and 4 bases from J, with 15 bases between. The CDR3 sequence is CASSLSGAAGYEQYF. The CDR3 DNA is TGTGCCAGCAGCTTAAGTGGTGCTGCGGGGTACGAGCAGTACTTC.

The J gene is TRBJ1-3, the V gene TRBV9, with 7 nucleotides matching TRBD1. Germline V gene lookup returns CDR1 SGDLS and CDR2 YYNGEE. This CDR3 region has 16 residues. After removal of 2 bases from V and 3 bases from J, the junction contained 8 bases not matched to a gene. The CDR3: CASSVFSTGVGNTIYF. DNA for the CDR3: TGTGCCAGCAGCGTTTTCTCAACAGGGGTTGGAAACACCATATATTTT.

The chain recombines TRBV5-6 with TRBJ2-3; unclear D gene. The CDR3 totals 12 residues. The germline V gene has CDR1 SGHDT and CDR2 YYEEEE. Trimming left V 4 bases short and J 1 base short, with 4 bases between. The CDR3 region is CASSRGTDTQYF. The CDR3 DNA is TGTGCCAGCAGCCGAGGCACAGATACGCAGTATTTT.

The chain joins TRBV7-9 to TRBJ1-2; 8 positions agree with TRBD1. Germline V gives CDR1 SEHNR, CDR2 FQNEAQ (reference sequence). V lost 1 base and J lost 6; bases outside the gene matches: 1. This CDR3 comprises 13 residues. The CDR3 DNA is TGTGCCAGCAGCTTAGTACAGGGGGATGGCTACACCTTC. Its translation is CASSLVQGDGYTF.

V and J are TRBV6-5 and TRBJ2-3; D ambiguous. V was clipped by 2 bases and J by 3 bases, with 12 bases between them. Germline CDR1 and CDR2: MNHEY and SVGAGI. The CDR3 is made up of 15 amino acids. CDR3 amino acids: CASSYNRLSTDTQYF. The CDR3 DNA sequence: TGTGCCAGCAGTTACAACCGACTTTCAACAGATACGCAGTATTTT.

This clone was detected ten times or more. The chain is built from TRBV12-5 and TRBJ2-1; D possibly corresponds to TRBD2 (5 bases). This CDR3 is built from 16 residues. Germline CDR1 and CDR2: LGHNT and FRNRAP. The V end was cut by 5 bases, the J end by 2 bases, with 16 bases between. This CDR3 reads CASGPNPGITYNEQFF. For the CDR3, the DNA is TGTGCTAGTGGTCCTAACCCGGGGATCACCTACAATGAGCAGTTCTTC.

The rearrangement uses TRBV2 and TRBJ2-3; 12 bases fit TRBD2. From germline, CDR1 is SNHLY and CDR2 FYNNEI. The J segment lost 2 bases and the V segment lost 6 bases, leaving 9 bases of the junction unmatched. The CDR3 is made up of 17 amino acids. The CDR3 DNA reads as TGTGCCAGCAGAGAAACTAGCGGGGGGCCCATCACAGATACGCAGTATTTT. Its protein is CASRETSGGPITDTQYF.

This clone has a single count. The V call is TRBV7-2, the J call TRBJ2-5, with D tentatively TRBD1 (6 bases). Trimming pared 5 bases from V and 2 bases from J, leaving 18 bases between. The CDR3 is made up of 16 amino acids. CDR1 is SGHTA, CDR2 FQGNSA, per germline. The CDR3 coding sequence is TGTGCCAGCAGCCTCGGACAGCCCGTCCCACAAGAGACCCAGTACTTC. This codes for CASSLGQPVPQETQYF.

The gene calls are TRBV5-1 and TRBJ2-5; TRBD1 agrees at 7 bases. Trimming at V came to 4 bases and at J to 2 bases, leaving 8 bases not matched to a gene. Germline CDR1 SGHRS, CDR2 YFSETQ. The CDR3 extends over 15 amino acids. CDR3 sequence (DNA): TGCGCCAGCAGCGATCCCGACAGGGTTCAAGAGACCCAGTACTTC. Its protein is CASSDPDRVQETQYF. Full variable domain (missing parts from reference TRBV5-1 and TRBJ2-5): KAGVTQTPRYLIKTRGQQVTLSCSPISGHRSVSWYQQTPGQGLQFLFEYFSETQRNKGNFPGRFSGRQFSNSRSEMNVSTLELGDSALYLCASSDPDRVQETQYFGPGTRLLVL.

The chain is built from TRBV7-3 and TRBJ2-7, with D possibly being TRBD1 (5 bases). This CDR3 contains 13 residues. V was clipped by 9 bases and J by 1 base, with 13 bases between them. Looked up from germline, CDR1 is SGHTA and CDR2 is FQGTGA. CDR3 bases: TGTGCCAGATTACTGACAGCATCCTACGAGCAGTACTTC. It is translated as CARLLTASYEQYF.

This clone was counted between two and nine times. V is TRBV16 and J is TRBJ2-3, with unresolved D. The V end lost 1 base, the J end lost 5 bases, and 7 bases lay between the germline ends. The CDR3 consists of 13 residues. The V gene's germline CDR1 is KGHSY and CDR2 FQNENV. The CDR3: CASSQWAEDTQYF. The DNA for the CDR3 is TGTGCCAGCAGCCAATGGGCAGAAGATACGCAGTATTTT.

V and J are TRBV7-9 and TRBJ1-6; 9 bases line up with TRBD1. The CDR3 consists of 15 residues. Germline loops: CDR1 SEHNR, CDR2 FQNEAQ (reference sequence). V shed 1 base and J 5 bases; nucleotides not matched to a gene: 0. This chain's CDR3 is CASSLGDRDNSPLHF. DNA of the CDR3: TGTGCCAGCAGCTTAGGGGACAGGGATAATTCACCCCTCCACTTT.

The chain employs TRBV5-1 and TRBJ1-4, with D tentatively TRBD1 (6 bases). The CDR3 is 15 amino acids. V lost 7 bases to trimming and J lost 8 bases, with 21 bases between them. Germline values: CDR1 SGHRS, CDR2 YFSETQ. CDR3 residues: CASRSTTGGGEKLFF. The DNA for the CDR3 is TGCGCCAGCCGAAGTACAACGGGGGGCGGGGAAAAACTGTTTTTT. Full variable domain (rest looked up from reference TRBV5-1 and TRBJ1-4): KAGVTQTPRYLIKTRGQQVTLSCSPISGHRSVSWYQQTPGQGLQFLFEYFSETQRNKGNFPGRFSGRQFSNSRSEMNVSTLELGDSALYLCASRSTTGGGEKLFFGSGTQLSVL.

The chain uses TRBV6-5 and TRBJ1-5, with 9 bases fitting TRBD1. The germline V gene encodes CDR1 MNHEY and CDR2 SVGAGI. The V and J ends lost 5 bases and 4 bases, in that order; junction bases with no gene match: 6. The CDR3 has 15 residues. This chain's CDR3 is CASSRTGTGNQPQHF. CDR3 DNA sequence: TGTGCCAGCAGTCGTACCGGGACAGGGAATCAGCCCCAGCATTTT.

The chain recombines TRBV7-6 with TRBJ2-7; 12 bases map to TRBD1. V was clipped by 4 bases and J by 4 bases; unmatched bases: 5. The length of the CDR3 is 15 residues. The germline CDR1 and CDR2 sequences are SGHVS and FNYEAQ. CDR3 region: CASSSPGQGAYEQYF. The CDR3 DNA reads TGTGCCAGCAGCTCCCCGGGACAGGGGGCTTACGAGCAGTACTTC.

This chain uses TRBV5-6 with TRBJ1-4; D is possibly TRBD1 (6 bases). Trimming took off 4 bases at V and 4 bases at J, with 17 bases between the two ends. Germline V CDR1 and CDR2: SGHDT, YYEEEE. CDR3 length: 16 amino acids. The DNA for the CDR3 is TGTGCCAGCAGCGCCGAGCCGGACAGACATAATGAAAAACTGTTTTTT. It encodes CASSAEPDRHNEKLFF.

The CDR3 DNA follows: TGTGCCGCGACAGATCGGTACACTGAAGCTTTCTTT. Translated, it gives CAATDRYTEAFF. The chain joins TRBV28 to TRBJ1-1; D may be TRBD1 (5 bases). This CDR3 is built from 12 residues. Germline lookup yields CDR1 MDHEN and CDR2 SYDVKM. V dropped 11 bases and J dropped 3 bases, with 13 bases sitting between them.

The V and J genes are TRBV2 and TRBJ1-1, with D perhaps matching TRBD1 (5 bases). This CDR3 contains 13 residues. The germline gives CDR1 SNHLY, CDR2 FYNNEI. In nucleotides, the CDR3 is TGTGCTAGACAGAGGCGGATAAACACTGAAGCTTTCTTT. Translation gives CARQRRINTEAFF.

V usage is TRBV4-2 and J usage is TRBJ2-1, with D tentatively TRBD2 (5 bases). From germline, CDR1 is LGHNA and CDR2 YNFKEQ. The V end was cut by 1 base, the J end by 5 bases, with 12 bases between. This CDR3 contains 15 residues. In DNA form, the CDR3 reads TGTGCCAGCAGCCAAGGGGCACCGGGAAACAATGAGCAGTTCTTC. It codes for CASSQGAPGNNEQFF.

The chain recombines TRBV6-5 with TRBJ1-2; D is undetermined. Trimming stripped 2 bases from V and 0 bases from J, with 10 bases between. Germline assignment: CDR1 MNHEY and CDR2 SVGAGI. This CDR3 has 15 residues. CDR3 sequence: CASSYGGSPNYGYTF. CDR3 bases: TGTGCCAGCAGTTACGGCGGCAGTCCTAACTATGGCTACACCTTC.

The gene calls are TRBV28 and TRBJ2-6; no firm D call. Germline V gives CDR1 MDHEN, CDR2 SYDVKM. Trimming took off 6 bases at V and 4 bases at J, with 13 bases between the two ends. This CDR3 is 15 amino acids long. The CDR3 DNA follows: TGTGCCAGCAGCCATACTAACGGGGGGGCCAACGTCCTGACTTTC. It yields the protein CASSHTNGGANVLTF.

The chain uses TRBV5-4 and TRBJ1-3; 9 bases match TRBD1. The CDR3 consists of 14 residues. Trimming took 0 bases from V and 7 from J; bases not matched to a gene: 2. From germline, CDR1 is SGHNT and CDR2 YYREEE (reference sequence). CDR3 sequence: CASSLDRGQNTIYF. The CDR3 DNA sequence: TGTGCCAGCAGCTTGGACAGGGGGCAGAACACCATATATTTT. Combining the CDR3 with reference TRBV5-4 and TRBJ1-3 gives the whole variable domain ETGVTQSPTHLIKTRGQQVTLRCSSQSGHNTVSWYQQALGQGPQFIFQYYREEENGRGNFPPRFSGLQFPNYSSELNVNALELDDSALYLCASSLDRGQNTIYFGEGSWLTVV.

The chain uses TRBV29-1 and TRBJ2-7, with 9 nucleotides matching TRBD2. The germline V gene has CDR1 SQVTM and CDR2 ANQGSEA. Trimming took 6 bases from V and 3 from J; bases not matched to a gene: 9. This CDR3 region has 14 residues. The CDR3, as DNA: TGCAGCGTCCTTAGCGGGGGAAGCGGCTACGAGCAGTACTTC. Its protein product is CSVLSGGSGYEQYF.

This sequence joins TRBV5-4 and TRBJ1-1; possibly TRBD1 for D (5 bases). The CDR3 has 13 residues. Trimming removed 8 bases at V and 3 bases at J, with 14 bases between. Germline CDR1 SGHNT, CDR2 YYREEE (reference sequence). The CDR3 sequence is CASAGEVDTEAFF. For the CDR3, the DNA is TGTGCCAGTGCGGGGGAAGTGGACACTGAAGCTTTCTTT.

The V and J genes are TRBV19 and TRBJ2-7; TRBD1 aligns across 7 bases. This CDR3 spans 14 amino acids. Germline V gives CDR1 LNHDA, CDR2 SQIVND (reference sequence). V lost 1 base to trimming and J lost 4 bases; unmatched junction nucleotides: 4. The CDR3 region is CASSIVQGSYEQYF. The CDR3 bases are TGTGCCAGTAGTATAGTACAGGGGTCTTACGAGCAGTACTTC.